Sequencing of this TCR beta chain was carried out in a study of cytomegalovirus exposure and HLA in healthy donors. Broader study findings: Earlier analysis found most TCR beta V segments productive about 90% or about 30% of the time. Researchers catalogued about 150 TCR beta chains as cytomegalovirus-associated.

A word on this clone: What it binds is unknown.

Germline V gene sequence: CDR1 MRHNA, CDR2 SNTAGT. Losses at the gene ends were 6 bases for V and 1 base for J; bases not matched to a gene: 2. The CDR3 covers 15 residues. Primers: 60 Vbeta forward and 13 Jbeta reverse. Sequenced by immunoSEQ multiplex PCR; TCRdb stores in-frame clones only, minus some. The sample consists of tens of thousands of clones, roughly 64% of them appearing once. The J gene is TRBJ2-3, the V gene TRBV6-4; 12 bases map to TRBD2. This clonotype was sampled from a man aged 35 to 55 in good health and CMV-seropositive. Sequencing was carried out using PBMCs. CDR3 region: CASSRLAGGTDTQYF. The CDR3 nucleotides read TGTGCCAGCAGCCGACTAGCGGGGGGCACAGATACGCAGTATTTT.